These 24 T cell receptor beta chains share one sample of origin, sequenced in a study of cytomegalovirus exposure and HLA in healthy donors. With 60 Vbeta and 13 Jbeta primers, the PCR was carried out. Sequencing used immunoSEQ multiplex PCR; TCRdb keeps in-frame clones, though not all of them. This sample carries some 110,000 clones, around 86% of them seen once, and the ten largest clones take 3% to 4%. Sequencing was performed on PBMCs. These receptor sequences come from a woman aged 30 to 39 in good health and CMV-seronegative.

V is TRBV5-4 and J is TRBJ2-7; 8 nucleotides match TRBD2. The junction had 8 bases not matched to a gene; V was cut back by 4 bases and J by 2 bases. Germline CDR1 SGHNT, CDR2 YYREEE (reference sequence). The CDR3 consists of 15 residues. CDR3 bases: TGTGCCAGCAGCCCCTCAGCGGGAGACCCCTACGAGCAGTACTTC. It is translated as CASSPSAGDPYEQYF.

The V call is TRBV6-5, the J call TRBJ2-1, with a tentative D call TRBD2 (6 bases). Between the trimmed V and J ends, which lost 6 bases and 9 bases, there was a span of 21 bases. The CDR3 spans 15 residues. Germline CDR1 is MNHEY and CDR2 is SVGAGI. In DNA, the CDR3 is TGTGCCAGCAGATCGAGCGGAAGGGGACTCAGTGAGCAGTTCTTC. It is translated as CASRSSGRGLSEQFF.

The rearrangement joins TRBV18 to TRBJ2-7; a weak D match, TRBD2 (5 bases). The germline V gene has CDR1 KGHSH and CDR2 LQKENI. Between the trimmed V and J ends, which lost 2 bases and 1 base, there was a span of 15 bases. The CDR3 totals 16 residues. The CDR3 spells CASSPNRAEGSYEQYF. The CDR3 nucleotides read TGTGCCAGCTCACCAAACCGGGCAGAGGGATCCTACGAGCAGTACTTC.

V is TRBV18 and J is TRBJ2-5; D gene uncertain. The CDR3 is made up of 12 amino acids. V gave up 5 bases and J gave up 2 bases, with 6 bases separating them. Germline-derived CDR1 and CDR2 are KGHSH and LQKENI. Here the CDR3 reads CASSTMQETQYF. Written as DNA, the CDR3 is TGTGCCAGCTCAACTATGCAAGAGACCCAGTACTTC.

A word on this clone: Other DNA sequences within the sample encode an identical CDR3. The CDR3 DNA reads as TGTGCCAGCAGGAGACAGGGGGCAGATACGCAGTATTTT. Amino acids: CASRRQGADTQYF. The chain recombines TRBV28 with TRBJ2-3; 9 bases fit TRBD1. CDR3 size: 13 residues. Germline V gene data show CDR1 as MDHEN and CDR2 as SYDVKM. Trimming cost V 6 bases and J 4 bases; bases outside gene matches: 2.

This chain uses TRBV5-4 with TRBJ1-4; D is uncertain. V shed 3 bases and J shed 6 bases, with 9 bases lying between them. Germline CDR1 SGHNT, CDR2 YYREEE (reference sequence). The CDR3 totals 13 residues. CDR3 residues: CASSSRTDEKLFF. The CDR3 bases are TGTGCCAGCAGCTCTCGAACGGATGAAAAACTGTTTTTT. Full variable domain (remainder filled in from reference TRBV5-4 and TRBJ1-4): ETGVTQSPTHLIKTRGQQVTLRCSSQSGHNTVSWYQQALGQGPQFIFQYYREEENGRGNFPPRFSGLQFPNYSSELNVNALELDDSALYLCASSSRTDEKLFFGSGTQLSVL.

This rearrangement joins TRBV9 to TRBJ2-7; tentatively, D is TRBD2 (5 bases). The V gene's germline CDR1 is SGDLS and CDR2 YYNGEE. Trimming took 0 bases from V and 1 from J, leaving 11 bases between them. CDR3 size: 15 residues. CDR3 residues: CASSVGSGGSYEQYF. The CDR3 DNA is TGTGCCAGCAGCGTAGGCAGCGGAGGTTCCTACGAGCAGTACTTC.

A single count supports this clone. This sequence joins TRBV10-1 and TRBJ1-2, with a tentative D call TRBD1 (5 bases). Germline V lookup: CDR1 WNHNN, CDR2 SYGVQD (reference sequence). With 3 bases removed from V and 7 bases from J, the gap between germline ends came to 15 bases. The CDR3 totals 14 residues. The CDR3 bases are TGCGCCAGCAGTGAAGTTCGGCAGGGCTTTGGCTACACCTTC. Its translation is CASSEVRQGFGYTF.

CDR3 in amino acids: CASSYSSGFVYGYTF. Here the CDR3 DNA reads TGTGCCAGCAGTTACTCGTCAGGGTTTGTCTATGGCTACACCTTC. The V call is TRBV6-5, the J call TRBJ1-2, with D possibly matching TRBD1 (5 bases). The CDR3 contains 15 residues. The V gene lost 0 bases and the J gene lost 4 bases, with 12 bases spanning the gap. CDR1 is MNHEY and CDR2 is SVGAGI in the germline V gene.

The chain links TRBV10-1 to TRBJ2-7, with 13 nucleotides matching TRBD2. J gave up 2 bases and V 2 bases, and 0 bases lay outside the gene matches. CDR1 WNHNN and CDR2 SYGVQD come from the germline V gene (reference sequence). The length of the CDR3 is 15 residues. CDR3 protein: CASSEGLAGAYEQYF. CDR3 DNA: TGCGCCAGCAGTGAGGGACTAGCGGGGGCCTACGAGCAGTACTTC.

The chain combines TRBV18 with TRBJ1-2; 10 nucleotides align to TRBD1. Trimming removed 3 bases from V and 4 bases from J; junction bases left unmatched: 5. In germline, CDR1 is KGHSH, CDR2 LQKENI. The CDR3 is 15 residues long. The CDR3 nucleotides are TGTGCCAGCTCACCGACAGGGGGCCCTAGCTATGGCTACACCTTC. This gives the protein CASSPTGGPSYGYTF.

About this clone: The sample contains more than one DNA sequence encoding this CDR3. The chain carries TRBV28 and TRBJ1-5; D remains ambiguous. The CDR3 loop spans 12 amino acids. Trimming shortened V by 7 bases and J by 2 bases, and 6 bases separated the two germline ends. Germline V CDR1 and CDR2: MDHEN, SYDVKM. In DNA form, the CDR3 reads TGTGCCAGCATCGGGGGCAATCAGCCCCAGCATTTT. Protein product: CASIGGNQPQHF.

The chain has TRBV7-9 and TRBJ2-1, with 7 bases matching TRBD2. Trimming removed 6 bases from V and 5 bases from J; junction bases left unmatched: 10. Germline assignment: CDR1 SEHNR and CDR2 FQNEAQ (reference sequence). CDR3 length equals 15 residues. The CDR3, as DNA: TGTGCCAGCAGAACCAGGGCGGGAGAGAACAATGAGCAGTTCTTC. Amino acid sequence: CASRTRAGENNEQFF.

DNA for the CDR3: TGTGCCAGCAGTAGACTAGCCACCCTGGATGAGCAGTTCTTC. This translates into CASSRLATLDEQFF. This rearrangement joins TRBV2 to TRBJ2-1, with 7 bases that match TRBD2. The CDR3 has 14 residues. J lost 8 bases, V lost 5 bases, and 9 bases had no gene match. Germline lookup yields CDR1 SNHLY and CDR2 FYNNEI.

This sequence joins TRBV28 and TRBJ2-7; D is perhaps TRBD1 (5 bases). The CDR3 totals 15 residues. Deletions cut 5 bases from V and 5 bases from J, with 19 bases between. Germline lookup yields CDR1 MDHEN and CDR2 SYDVKM. CDR3 coding DNA: TGTGCCAGCAGTCTCCCTCAGGGAAGGAGCAACGAGCAGTACTTC. This translates into CASSLPQGRSNEQYF.

This clone was observed a handful of times. The V call is TRBV5-4, the J call TRBJ2-7; tentatively, D is TRBD2 (5 bases). V gave up 0 bases and J gave up 0 bases, with 10 bases separating them. The germline V gene has CDR1 SGHNT and CDR2 YYREEE (reference sequence). The CDR3 sequence is 15 residues long. The CDR3 reads CASSLVPGSSYEQYF. CDR3 sequence (DNA): TGTGCCAGCAGCTTGGTCCCGGGGAGCTCCTACGAGCAGTACTTC.

The chain combines TRBV29-1 with TRBJ2-4, with D possibly being TRBD2 (5 bases). Germline V lookup: CDR1 SQVTM, CDR2 ANQGSEA. Trimming took off 7 bases at V and 6 bases at J, with 16 bases between the two ends. The CDR3 contains 13 residues. CDR3 in DNA: TGCAGCGCTGATATTGAGGGAACAAACATTCAGTACTTC. It specifies CSADIEGTNIQYF.

The chain has TRBV6-5 and TRBJ1-1, with 7 nucleotides matching TRBD1. CDR1 and CDR2 from the germline V gene are MNHEY and SVGAGI. Germline trimming cut 6 bases from V and 1 base from J; bases unmatched to any gene: 8. The CDR3 extends over 15 amino acids. The CDR3 sequence: CASSELGQQNTEAFF. The CDR3 DNA sequence: TGTGCCAGCAGCGAGCTGGGACAGCAGAACACTGAAGCTTTCTTT.

V gene TRBV7-6 combines with J gene TRBJ1-5; weak D call: TRBD1 (5 bases). The CDR3 sequence is 18 residues long. The V gene's germline CDR1 is SGHVS and CDR2 FNYEAQ. Trimming shortened V by 5 bases and J by 0 bases, and 20 bases separated the two germline ends. The CDR3 sequence: CASSESAGGLYSNQPQHF. The CDR3 nucleotides are TGTGCCAGCAGCGAATCGGCCGGGGGTCTTTATAGCAATCAGCCCCAGCATTTT.

The rearrangement uses TRBV5-6 and TRBJ1-2, with 7 nucleotides matching TRBD1. This CDR3 is 17 amino acids long. Germline-derived CDR1 and CDR2 are SGHDT and YYEEEE. With V trimmed by 0 bases and J by 4 bases, 12 bases remained unmatched. The CDR3 spells CASSLGTSGGFTYGYTF. CDR3 nucleotides: TGTGCCAGCAGCTTGGGGACCTCAGGGGGTTTCACCTATGGCTACACCTTC.

The V and J genes are TRBV19 and TRBJ1-2, with 9 bases aligning to TRBD1. V dropped 4 bases and J dropped 0; count of bases not matched to a gene: 9. Germline V gene data show CDR1 as LNHDA and CDR2 as SQIVND (reference sequence). The CDR3 contains 17 residues. This CDR3 is CASSTTNRGPTNYGYTF. For the CDR3, the DNA is TGTGCCAGTAGTACTACGAACAGGGGGCCAACTAACTATGGCTACACCTTC.

The chain joins TRBV5-6 to TRBJ2-4, with 9 positions matching TRBD2. The germline CDR1 and CDR2 sequences are SGHDT and YYEEEE. This CDR3 comprises 15 residues. After removal of 5 bases from V and 0 bases from J, the junction contained 3 bases not matched to a gene. CDR3 nucleotide sequence: TGTGCCAGCAGTACTAGCGGGCGAGCCAAAAACATTCAGTACTTC. It is translated as CASSTSGRAKNIQYF.

The V and J genes are TRBV6-4 and TRBJ2-2, with D perhaps TRBD1 (5 bases). The CDR3 has 17 amino acids. Trimming removed 0 bases at V and 4 bases at J, with 15 bases between. The germline V gene encodes CDR1 MRHNA and CDR2 SNTAGT. The DNA for the CDR3 is TGTGCCAGCAGTGACTCAGGACCTGGTACAGGCACCGGGGAGCTGTTTTTT. Translating it yields CASSDSGPGTGTGELFF.

The CDR3, as DNA: TGTGCCAGCAGTGTGTACAGGGGGCCTAGAACTGAAGCTTTCTTT. It yields the protein CASSVYRGPRTEAFF. V and J are TRBV6-1 and TRBJ1-1; 9 nucleotides agree with TRBD1. The CDR3 length is 15 residues. The V gene's germline CDR1 is MNHNS and CDR2 SASEGT. V lost 4 bases and J lost 5; bases outside the gene matches: 8.